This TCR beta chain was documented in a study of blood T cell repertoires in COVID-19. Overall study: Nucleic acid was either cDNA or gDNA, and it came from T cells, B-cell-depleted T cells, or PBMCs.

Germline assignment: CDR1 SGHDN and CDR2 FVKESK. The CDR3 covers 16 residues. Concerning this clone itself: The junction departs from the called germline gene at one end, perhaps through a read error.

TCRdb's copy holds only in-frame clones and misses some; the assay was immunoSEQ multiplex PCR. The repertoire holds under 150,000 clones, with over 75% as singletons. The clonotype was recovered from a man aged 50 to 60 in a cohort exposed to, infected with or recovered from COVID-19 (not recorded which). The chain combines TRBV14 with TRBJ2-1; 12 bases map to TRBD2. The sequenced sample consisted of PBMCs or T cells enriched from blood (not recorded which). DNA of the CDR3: TGTGCCAGCAGCCAATTAACTAGCGGGGGGAACAAAGAGCAGTTCTTC. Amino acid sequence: CASSQLTSGGNKEQFF.